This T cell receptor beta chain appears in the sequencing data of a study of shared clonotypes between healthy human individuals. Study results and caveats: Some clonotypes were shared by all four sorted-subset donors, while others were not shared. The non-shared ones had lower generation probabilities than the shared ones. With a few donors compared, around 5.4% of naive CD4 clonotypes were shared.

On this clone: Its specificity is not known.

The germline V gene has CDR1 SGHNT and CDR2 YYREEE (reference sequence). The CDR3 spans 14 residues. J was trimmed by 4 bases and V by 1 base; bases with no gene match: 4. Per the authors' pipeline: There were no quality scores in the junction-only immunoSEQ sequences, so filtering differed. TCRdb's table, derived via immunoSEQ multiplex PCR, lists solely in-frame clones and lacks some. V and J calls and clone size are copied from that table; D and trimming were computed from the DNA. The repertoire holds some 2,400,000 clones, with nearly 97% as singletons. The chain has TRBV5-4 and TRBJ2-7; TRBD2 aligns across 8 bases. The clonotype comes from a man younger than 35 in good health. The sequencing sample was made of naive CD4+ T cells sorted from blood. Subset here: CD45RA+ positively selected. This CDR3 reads CASSLSGSRYEQYF. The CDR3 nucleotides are TGTGCCAGCAGCTTGAGCGGGAGCCGGTACGAGCAGTACTTC.